These 28 T cell receptor beta chains were all obtained from the same sample, sequenced in a study of T cells in Graves' hyperthyroidism and ophthalmopathy. The investigators amplified TCR beta CDR3 regions from RNA transcripts. An initial round of RT-PCR targeting the TCR CDR3 relied on the HTBI primer set. TCRdb recomputed calls from the multiplex PCR reads with MiXCR, one row per CDR3 protein. The table has about 270,000 distinct CDR3 sequences, about 25% seen once. The sample comprised blood. The receptors derive from a man in his forties with Graves' hyperthyroidism that later progressed to Graves' ophthalmopathy.

This clonotype was detected many times. The V and J genes are TRBV2 and TRBJ2-5; TRBD1 matches 7 bases. V lost 5 bases to trimming and J lost 3 bases; unmatched junction nucleotides: 3. The CDR3 has 13 residues. Germline V CDR1 and CDR2: SNHLY, FYNNEI. The CDR3 DNA follows: TGTGCCAGCAGTAGGACAGGCGAAGAGACCCAGTACTTC. It specifies CASSRTGEETQYF.

This clonotype has a count of ten or more. One junction end does not reproduce the germline sequence, and a read error may be involved. CDR3 sequence (DNA): TGTGCCAGCAGTTACTCCTCCCAGGGTGGACAGCCCCAGCATTTT. It translates to CASSYSSQGGQPQHF. V usage is TRBV6-4 and J usage is TRBJ1-5; D possibly corresponds to TRBD1 (5 bases). The CDR3 is made up of 15 amino acids. Germline values: CDR1 MRHNA, CDR2 SNTAGT.

Ten or more counts support this clonotype. The chain combines TRBV19 with TRBJ2-5; maybe TRBD2 (6 bases). Trimming took 1 base from V and 1 from J, leaving 16 bases between them. Germline V gives CDR1 LNHDA, CDR2 SQIVND (reference sequence). This CDR3 spans 17 amino acids. Here the CDR3 reads CASSIVGIAALQETQYF. In DNA form, the CDR3 reads TGTGCCAGTAGTATAGTGGGGATAGCGGCCCTCCAAGAGACCCAGTACTTC.

The chain recombines TRBV19 with TRBJ2-5; TRBD1 might be the D (5 bases). CDR3 length equals 13 residues. Between the trimmed V and J ends, which lost 7 bases and 4 bases, there was a span of 13 bases. The germline V gene has CDR1 LNHDA and CDR2 SQIVND (reference sequence). CDR3 sequence reads: CASTTGQGETQYF. CDR3 sequence (DNA): TGTGCCAGTACGACCGGACAAGGAGAGACCCAGTACTTC.

As to this clonotype: Being one base from a much bigger clone, this may be a read error. CDR3 sequence (DNA): TGTGCCCCCCAGGGTCTGGTCTGGGCCAACGTCCCGACTTTC. Translating gives CAPQGLVWANVPTF. V usage is TRBV24-1 and J usage is TRBJ2-6; maybe TRBD1 (5 bases). This CDR3 is 14 amino acids long. Per germline, CDR1 KGHDR and CDR2 SFDVKD.

J is TRBJ2-4 and V is TRBV28; D is uncertain. Germline lookup yields CDR1 MDHEN and CDR2 SYDVKM. Trimming left V 6 bases short and J 0 bases short, with 9 bases between. The CDR3 is 14 residues long. The CDR3 loop is CASRKILAKNIQYF. The CDR3 bases are TGTGCCAGCAGGAAGATACTAGCCAAAAACATTCAGTACTTC.

This clonotype occurred many times. The V call is TRBV12-3 or TRBV12-4, the J call TRBJ2-7, with 10 bases matching TRBD1. Unmatched junction bases numbered 0, after V lost 1 base and J lost 0 bases. CDR3 size: 15 residues. The CDR3 DNA sequence: TGTGCCAGCAGTTTAGGGACAGGGGGCTCCTACGAGCAGTACTTC. Its protein is CASSLGTGGSYEQYF.

Regarding this clonotype: A much larger clone is a single base away; this may be a read error. The chain joins TRBV4-2 to TRBJ2-7; a possible D gene is TRBD1 (6 bases). The germline CDR1 and CDR2 sequences are LGHNA and YNFKEQ. V was clipped by 1 base and J by 0 bases, with 7 bases between them. This CDR3 has 14 residues. The DNA of the CDR3 is TGTGCCAGCAGCCAAGGGGACATCTCCTACGAGCAGTACTTC. It translates to CASSQGDISYEQYF.

Many counts were recorded for this clonotype. The rearrangement joins TRBV30 to TRBJ2-5; the D is unclear. Trimming removed 0 bases from V and 5 bases from J, with 10 bases in between. The CDR3 runs to 13 residues. Germline CDR1 GTSNPN, CDR2 SVGIG (reference sequence). CDR3 DNA sequence: TGTGCCTGGAGTGTAATAGGTAGTGAGACCCAGTACTTC. The encoded protein is CAWSVIGSETQYF.

This rearrangement joins TRBV5-1 to TRBJ1-1, with 9 positions matching TRBD1. With 6 bases clipped from V and 1 base from J, the junction kept 13 bases outside the gene matches. Looked up from germline, CDR1 is SGHRS and CDR2 is YFSETQ. The CDR3 totals 17 residues. CDR3 DNA: TGCGCCAGCATCTTATTTTCGGACAGGGGTGGGAACACTGAAGCTTTCTTT. Its translation is CASILFSDRGGNTEAFF. Full variable domain (remainder filled in from reference TRBV5-1 and TRBJ1-1): KAGVTQTPRYLIKTRGQQVTLSCSPISGHRSVSWYQQTPGQGLQFLFEYFSETQRNKGNFPGRFSGRQFSNSRSEMNVSTLELGDSALYLCASILFSDRGGNTEAFFGQGTRLTVV.

This clonotype was detected only a few times. This sequence joins TRBV19 and TRBJ1-5; 8 bases fit TRBD1. Germline assignment: CDR1 LNHDA and CDR2 SQIVND (reference sequence). The CDR3 extends over 15 amino acids. The junction had 6 bases not matched to a gene; V was cut back by 2 bases and J by 6 bases. This CDR3 is CASSIQAGGGQPQHF. The CDR3 bases are TGTGCCAGTAGTATACAGGCAGGGGGCGGTCAGCCCCAGCATTTT.

This clonotype has ten or more counts. The chain is built from TRBV30 and TRBJ2-7; perhaps TRBD1 as D (5 bases). Germline loops: CDR1 GTSNPN, CDR2 SVGIG (reference sequence). V was pared by 0 bases and J by 1 base, with 7 bases between. CDR3 length equals 13 residues. In nucleotides, the CDR3 is TGTGCCTGGAGTGTTGACAGATCCTACGAGCAGTACTTC. Amino acid sequence: CAWSVDRSYEQYF.

The table lists this clonotype with many counts. The rearrangement uses TRBV24-1 and TRBJ2-1; D not certain. CDR3 size: 13 residues. V lost 2 bases and J lost 9, with 10 bases in between. The germline V gene has CDR1 KGHDR and CDR2 SFDVKD. CDR3 DNA sequence: TGTGCCACCAGTGATTCCCGAAGTTTTGAGCAGTTCTTC. Translating it yields CATSDSRSFEQFF.

This clonotype was recorded at least ten times. This chain uses TRBV30 with TRBJ2-7; D perhaps matches TRBD1 (5 bases). The germline gives CDR1 GTSNPN, CDR2 SVGIG (reference sequence). The CDR3 has 16 residues. V was pared by 0 bases and J by 1 base, with 16 bases between. The CDR3 here is CAWSVPGPARSYEQYF. For the CDR3, the DNA is TGTGCCTGGAGTGTGCCAGGGCCGGCGAGATCCTACGAGCAGTACTTC.

The V call is TRBV12-3 or TRBV12-4, the J call TRBJ1-5; TRBD1 matches at 7 bases. CDR3 length: 21 amino acids. The V segment lost 3 bases and the J segment 2 bases; nucleotides outside the gene matches: 22. The CDR3 nucleotides are TGTGCCAGCAGTTTTAGCCTTCCCGGGACAGCAAGGGGTGGAGGCAATCAGCCCCAGCATTTT. The encoded protein is CASSFSLPGTARGGGNQPQHF.

This clonotype was counted at least ten times. The rearrangement uses TRBV12-3 or TRBV12-4 and TRBJ1-2; D gene unclear. The CDR3 consists of 14 residues. The ends were cut back, 5 bases at V and 7 bases at J, with 17 bases in the middle. CDR3 DNA sequence: TGTGCCAGCAGTCACCCGTTTGCCACGCGTGGCTACACCTTC. The encoded protein is CASSHPFATRGYTF.

This clonotype was picked up many times. The J gene is TRBJ1-1, the V gene TRBV10-3; 9 positions match TRBD1. The CDR3 extends over 15 amino acids. Germline CDR1 and CDR2: ENHRY and SYGVKD. V was clipped by 6 bases and J by 7 bases; unmatched bases: 12. For the CDR3, the DNA is TGTGCCATCAGCGACGCTGGACAGGGGAGGAGTGAAGCTTTCTTT. Its protein is CAISDAGQGRSEAFF.

This clonotype was observed a few times. The chain joins TRBV13 to TRBJ2-7; 12 bases agree with TRBD1. CDR1 and CDR2 (germline): PRHDT, FYEKMQ (reference sequence). The CDR3 sequence is 14 residues long. V dropped 5 bases and J dropped 6; count of bases not matched to a gene: 5. CDR3 in amino acids: CASSGGQGAGEQYF. The CDR3 DNA reads as TGTGCCAGCAGCGGGGGACAGGGGGCGGGCGAGCAGTACTTC.

This clonotype was seen ten or more times. The V gene is TRBV6-1, the J gene TRBJ1-5; TRBD1 matches at 8 bases. The germline V gene encodes CDR1 MNHNS and CDR2 SASEGT. The CDR3 runs 14 residues. V shed 6 bases and J 7 bases; nucleotides not matched to a gene: 8. The CDR3 loop is CASSPDRGGQPQHF. The CDR3 bases are TGTGCCAGCAGCCCTGACAGGGGTGGACAGCCCCAGCATTTT.

The rearrangement uses TRBV7-9 and TRBJ2-7; D gene uncertain. Deletions cut 5 bases from V and 1 base from J, with 9 bases between. The CDR3 runs 13 residues. Germline values: CDR1 SEHNR, CDR2 FQNEAQ (reference sequence). CDR3: CASSKTASYEQYF. The CDR3 region has the DNA TGTGCCAGCAGCAAGACCGCTTCCTACGAGCAGTACTTC. The whole variable domain, filled in from reference TRBV7-9 and TRBJ2-7, reads DTGVSQNPRHKITKRGQNVTFRCDPISEHNRLYWYRQTLGQGPEFLTYFQNEAQLEKSRLLSDRFSAERPKGSFSTLEIQRTEQGDSAMYLCASSKTASYEQYFGPGTRLTVT.

This clonotype came up many times. The V and J genes are TRBV6-5 and TRBJ1-1, with D uncertain. The germline V gene encodes CDR1 MNHEY and CDR2 SVGAGI. V lost 7 bases to trimming and J lost 6 bases, with 9 bases between them. The length of the CDR3 is 11 residues. CDR3 loop: CASTGVPEAFF. The CDR3 coding sequence is TGTGCCAGCACCGGGGTCCCTGAAGCTTTCTTT.

The table lists this clonotype with many counts. The chain employs TRBV2 and TRBJ2-5; D is perhaps TRBD2 (6 bases). Trimming removed 8 bases from V and 5 bases from J, with 15 bases in between. The CDR3 spans 13 residues. Germline loops: CDR1 SNHLY, CDR2 FYNNEI. CDR3 sequence reads: CASDQSRGETQYF. CDR3 in DNA: TGTGCCAGCGATCAATCCCGGGGGGAGACCCAGTACTTC.

The V gene is TRBV20-1, the J gene TRBJ1-5; a weak D match, TRBD1 (6 bases). This CDR3 region has 17 residues. Germline V gene data show CDR1 as DFQATT and CDR2 as SNEGSKA (reference sequence). V lost 6 bases and J lost 4, with 25 bases in between. The CDR3 DNA reads as TGCAGTGCCGGCGGGGGGGCCGGAGTGGGGCGAAATCAGCCCCAGCATTTT. Amino acid sequence: CSAGGGAGVGRNQPQHF.

This clonotype was observed at least ten times. This chain connects TRBV6-2 or TRBV6-3 to TRBJ2-7, with 12 bases lining up with TRBD1. CDR1 is MNHEY, CDR2 SVGEGT, per germline. This CDR3 has 16 amino acids. J lost 4 bases, V lost 4 bases, and 8 bases had no gene match. CDR3: CASSFLPGQGAYEQYF. As DNA, the CDR3 is TGTGCCAGCAGTTTTCTACCGGGACAGGGGGCATACGAGCAGTACTTC.

This clonotype was observed at least ten times. The chain employs TRBV5-1 and TRBJ1-1; D unclear. CDR1 is SGHRS, CDR2 YFSETQ, per germline. Deletions cut 4 bases from V and 1 base from J, with 14 bases between. The length of the CDR3 is 15 residues. The CDR3 spells CASSTTTLGNTEAFF. As DNA, the CDR3 is TGCGCCAGCAGCACGACCACCTTAGGGAACACTGAAGCTTTCTTT.

This clonotype was counted ten times or more. V is TRBV6-2 or TRBV6-3 and J is TRBJ2-7; 9 positions match TRBD1. V lost 8 bases and J lost 3; bases outside the gene matches: 8. Per germline, CDR1 MNHEY and CDR2 SVGEGT. This CDR3 has 14 amino acids. CDR3 DNA: TGTGCCAGCCGGCTGACAGGGGGTTTCTACGAGCAGTACTTC. It specifies CASRLTGGFYEQYF.

This clonotype has a count of ten or more. This chain joins TRBV5-5 and TRBJ2-4; D might be TRBD1 (6 bases). Germline CDR1 reads SGHKS; CDR2 reads YYEKEE (reference sequence). This CDR3 has 11 amino acids. V lost 1 base and J 12 bases, leaving 8 bases between the germline ends. Here the CDR3 DNA reads TGTGCCAGCAGCTTGACAGGGACTCAGTACTTC. It translates to CASSLTGTQYF.

The chain uses TRBV6-2 or TRBV6-3 and TRBJ2-5; unclear D gene. The CDR3 is 12 amino acids. CDR1 and CDR2 from the germline V gene are MNHEY and SVGEGT. Trimming removed 0 bases at V and 7 bases at J, with 6 bases between. The CDR3 region has the DNA TGTGCCAGCAGTTACTCGATAGGGACCCAGTACTTC. Amino acids: CASSYSIGTQYF.